These 5 T cell receptor beta chains came from one sample sequenced in a study of molecular identifiers for immune sequencing clone quantification. TCRdb reprocessed the PCR reads with MiXCR, giving one entry per CDR3 protein. The data contain 85,000 to 100,000 distinct CDR3 sequences, approximately 24% of them singletons. Sequencing was done on a sample of naive CD8+ T cells from blood, with Jurkat cell RNA spiked in. Sample subset: FACS-sorted CD8+CD4-CCR7+CD45RA+ naive T cells. The receptors were sampled from a human donor in good health. Some libraries in this study had Jurkat cell RNA spiked in.

This clonotype was detected many times. This sequence joins TRBV7-9 and TRBJ2-7; 7 positions match TRBD1. This CDR3 spans 15 amino acids. CDR1 and CDR2 (germline): SEHNR, FQNEAQ (reference sequence). J gave up 6 bases and V 3 bases, and 11 bases lay outside the gene matches. CDR3 coding DNA: TGTGCCAGCAGCTTGAAGACAGGGTCTGGATCCGAGCAGTACTTC. Protein product: CASSLKTGSGSEQYF.

This clonotype was recorded many times. The gene calls are TRBV4-3 and TRBJ2-1, with D tentatively TRBD1 (5 bases). The CDR3 is made up of 15 amino acids. Trimming removed 0 bases from V and 4 bases from J, with 10 bases in between. The germline V gene encodes CDR1 LGHNA and CDR2 YSLEER. The CDR3 is CASSQDRAGYNEQFF. DNA of the CDR3: TGCGCCAGCAGCCAAGATCGGGCAGGGTACAATGAGCAGTTCTTC.

Note on this clonotype: This could be a read error, since a much larger clone is one nucleotide away. The genes are TRBV7-9 and TRBJ2-7; the D is unclear. The CDR3 loop spans 13 amino acids. Germline V gives CDR1 SEHNR, CDR2 FQNEAQ (reference sequence). The CDR3 DNA follows: TGTGCCGGCAGCTTAGTGGCTGCCTACGAGCAGTACTTC. Protein sequence: CAGSLVAAYEQYF.

This clonotype was seen a handful of times. The chain employs TRBV6-5 and TRBJ2-5; unclear D gene. This CDR3 is built from 14 residues. Germline CDR1 MNHEY, CDR2 SVGAGI. Trimming removed 6 bases from V and 0 bases from J, with 11 bases in between. The CDR3 region has the DNA TGTGCCAGCAGAGGCTCAGTTTACCAAGAGACCCAGTACTTC. This codes for CASRGSVYQETQYF.

As for this clonotype: This may arise from a read error, as a much more abundant clone is one base away. The genes are TRBV28 and TRBJ2-2; TRBD2 agrees at 10 bases. Germline CDR1 MDHEN, CDR2 SYDVKM. The CDR3 loop spans 18 amino acids. For the CDR3, the DNA is TGTGCCAGTCTTACCTACAGCCCGGCTAGCGGGAGCCACGGGGGGCTGTTTTTT. It codes for CASLTYSPASGSHGGLFF.